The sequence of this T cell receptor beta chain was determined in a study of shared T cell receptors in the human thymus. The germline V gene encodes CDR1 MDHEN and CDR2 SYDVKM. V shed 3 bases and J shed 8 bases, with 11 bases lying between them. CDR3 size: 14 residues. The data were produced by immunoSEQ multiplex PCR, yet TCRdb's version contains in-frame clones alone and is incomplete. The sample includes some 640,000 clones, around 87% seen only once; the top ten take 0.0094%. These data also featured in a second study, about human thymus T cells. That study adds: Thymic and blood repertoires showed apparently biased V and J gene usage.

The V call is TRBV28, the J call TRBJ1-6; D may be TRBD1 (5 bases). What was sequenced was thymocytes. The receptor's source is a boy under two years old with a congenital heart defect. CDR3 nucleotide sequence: TGTGCCAGCAGTTTTGGGCAGGGCGATTCACCCCTCCACTTT. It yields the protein CASSFGQGDSPLHF.